This T cell receptor beta chain was profiled in a study of regulatory T cells in long-lasting Graves disease. Study observations and caveats: Accuracy might have suffered from few samples. Persistent disease was characterized by preferential usage of TRBV28, TRBJ1-2 and TRBJ2-5. Reduced TCR diversity was observed in persistent Graves' patients versus newly diagnosed patients.

Combining iRepertoire HTBI primers with Arm-PCR of CDR3 regions, the authors built TCR beta libraries. TCRdb called the multiplex PCR reads again in MiXCR, with one record for every CDR3 protein. The data contain about 660,000 distinct CDR3 sequences, about 32% of them singletons. A note on this clonotype: Antigen specificity is unknown.

With 5 bases removed from V and 2 bases from J, the gap between germline ends came to 16 bases. Per germline, CDR1 ENHRY and CDR2 SYGVKD. CDR3 size: 15 residues. The time point: persistent/refractory GD, antithyroid drugs over 5 years with positive TRAb. RNA from PBMCs was the source of the TCR library. This receptor was identified in a female donor with Graves disease. The genes are TRBV10-3 and TRBJ2-7; possibly TRBD1 or TRBD2 for D (5 bases each). The specimen was peripheral blood mononuclear cells (PBMCs), collected when the disease was refractory, from a patient treated with antithyroid drugs. The CDR3 DNA reads TGTGCCATCAGTCACCGGGACCTACATCCCTACGAGCAGTACTTC. Its protein is CAISHRDLHPYEQYF.